This T cell receptor (beta chain) originates from a study of CD8 T cells in Susac syndrome. Germline V CDR1 and CDR2: SGHTA, FQGNSA. The V end lost 5 bases, the J end lost 9 bases, and 13 bases lay between the germline ends. The CDR3 is 12 amino acids. Negative isolation was used for CD8+ and CD4+ T cells, and FACS enrichment was applied to TEMRA cells. The authors reverse transcribed roughly 0.5 to 1 ug RNA with random hexamers. Multiplex immunoSEQ PCR targeted 54 Vbeta and 13 Jbeta TCR beta segments. TCRdb called the immunoSEQ multiplex PCR reads again in MiXCR, with one record for every CDR3 protein. The sample gives roughly 120,000 distinct CDR3 sequences, around 94% of which show up once; 0.065% to 0.1% is in the top ten.

This chain joins TRBV7-2 and TRBJ2-5; D uncertain. The specimen sequenced was CD4+ T cells from PBMCs. The receptor was isolated from a human donor in good health. As DNA, the CDR3 is TGTGCCAGCAGCCCCCTGAAGGCGGCCCAGTACTTC. Translating gives CASSPLKAAQYF.